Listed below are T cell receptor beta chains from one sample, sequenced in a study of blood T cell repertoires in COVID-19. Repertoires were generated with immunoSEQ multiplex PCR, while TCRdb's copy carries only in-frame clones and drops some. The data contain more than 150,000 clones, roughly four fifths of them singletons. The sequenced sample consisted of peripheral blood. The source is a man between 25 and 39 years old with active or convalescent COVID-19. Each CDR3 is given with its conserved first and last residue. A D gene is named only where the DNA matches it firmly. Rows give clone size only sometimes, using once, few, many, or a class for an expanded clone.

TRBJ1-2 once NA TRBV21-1 TGTGCCAGCAGCAAAGAAGACCCGGGAGGGGCCTTC CASSKEDPGGAF
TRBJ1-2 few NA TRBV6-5 TGTGCCAGCAGTTACTCGCTCGGGGGAGATCGTGGCTACACCTTC CASSYSLGGDRGYTF
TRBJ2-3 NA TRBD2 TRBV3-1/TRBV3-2 TGTGCCAGCAGGGGACTAGCGGGGGGTGGAGATACGCAGTATTTT CASRGLAGGGDTQYF
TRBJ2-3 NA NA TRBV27 TGTGCCAGCAGTTTACGCTACAGGAGTGCTAGCACAGATACGCAGTATTTT CASSLRYRSASTDTQYF
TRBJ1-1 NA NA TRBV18 TGTGCCAGCTCACTTGCCGGGAGGCCAACCACTGAAGCTTTCTTT CASSLAGRPTTEAFF
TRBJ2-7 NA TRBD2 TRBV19 TGTGCCAGTAGTATAGGATCCGGGACTAGCATCTACGAGCAGTACTTC CASSIGSGTSIYEQYF
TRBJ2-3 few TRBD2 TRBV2 TGTGCCTGGGGGGGGCTAGCGGGCCTTACAGATACGCAGTATTTT CAWGGLAGLTDTQYF
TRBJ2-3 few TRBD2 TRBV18 TGTGCCAGCTCATCGCTGACTAGCGGAGCGGATACGCAGTATTTT CASSSLTSGADTQYF
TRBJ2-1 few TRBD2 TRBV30 TGTGCCTGGAGTACCAGCGGGGGTCGGTTGGGTGAGCAGTTCTTC CAWSTSGGRLGEQFF
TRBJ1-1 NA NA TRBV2 TGTGCCAGCAGTGAGCAGGGAGGCACTGAAGCTTTCTTT CASSEQGGTEAFF
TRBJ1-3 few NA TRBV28 TGTGCCAGCAGTTTCACTCGCTCTGGAAACACCATATATTTT CASSFTRSGNTIYF
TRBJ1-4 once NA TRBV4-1 TGCGCCAGCAGCCAACAGAAGGGGGATGAAAAACTGTTTTTT CASSQQKGDEKLFF
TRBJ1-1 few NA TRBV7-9 TGTGCCAGCTTTCTTCAGGGCAAGAACACTGAAGCTTTCTTT CASFLQGKNTEAFF
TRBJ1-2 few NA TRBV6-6 TGTGCCAGCAGGGTTCTGGGAGGCTATGGCTACACCTTC CASRVLGGYGYTF
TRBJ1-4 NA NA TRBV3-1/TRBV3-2 TGTGCCAGCAGCCAGGGACCACAGGGCCTGAATGAAAAACTGTTTTTT CASSQGPQGLNEKLFF
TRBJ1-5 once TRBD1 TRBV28 TGTGCCAGCAGTTTACGTGTGTCCGATAGGACAGGGATTAGCAATCAGCCCCAGCATTTT CASSLRVSDRTGISNQPQHF
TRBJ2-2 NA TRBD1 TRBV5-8 TGTGCCAGCAGCGTGGGGACAGTTAGTGGGGCCGGGGAGCTGTTTTTT CASSVGTVSGAGELFF
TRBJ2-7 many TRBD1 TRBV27 TGTGCCAGCACCGGCGGACGGGCAGGGGGAACCTACGAGCAGTACTTC CASTGGRAGGTYEQYF
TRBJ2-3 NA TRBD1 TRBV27 TGTGCCAGCAGTTCCCGGGACAGCCCGCAGTATTTT CASSSRDSPQYF
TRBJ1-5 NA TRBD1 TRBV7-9 TGTGCCAGCAGCTCAGGACAGGGGGCTAGCAATCAGCCCCAGCATTTT CASSSGQGASNQPQHF
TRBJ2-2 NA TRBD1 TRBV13 TGTGCCAGCAGCTTATTCGCCGGGACAGGGAAGAACACCGGGGAGCTGTTTTTT CASSLFAGTGKNTGELFF
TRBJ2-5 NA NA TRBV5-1 TGCGCCAGCAGCCCGGGGTCGGATAAAGAGACCCAGTACTTC CASSPGSDKETQYF
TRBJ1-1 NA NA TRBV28 TGTGCCAGCAGTTTATGGACGGCCGGGGACACTGAAGCTTTCTTT CASSLWTAGDTEAFF
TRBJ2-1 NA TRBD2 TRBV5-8 TGTGCCAGCAGCTCTCCTAAAACTCGCGGGGGGATTTACAATGAGCAGTTCTTC CASSSPKTRGGIYNEQFF
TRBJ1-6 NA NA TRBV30 TGTGCCTACGGTAACTCACCCCTCCACTTT CAYGNSPLHF
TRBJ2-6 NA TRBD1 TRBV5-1 TGCGCCAGCAGCTTCTATCTGGGGACAGTCTCTGGGGCCAACGTCCTGACTTTC CASSFYLGTVSGANVLTF
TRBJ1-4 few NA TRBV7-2 TGTGCCAGCAGCCCTCGACAGGAAAATGAAAAACTGTTTTTT CASSPRQENEKLFF
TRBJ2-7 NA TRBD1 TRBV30 TGTGCCTGGGCCCCACGGGACAGGGGTCGGAACGAGCAGTACTTC CAWAPRDRGRNEQYF
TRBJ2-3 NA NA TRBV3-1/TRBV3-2 TGTGCCAGCAGCCGCGGGTTCAGCCCAGATACGCAGTATTTT CASSRGFSPDTQYF
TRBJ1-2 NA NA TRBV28 TGTGCCAGCAGCACCGACAGCTTCTCGGGCTACACCTTC CASSTDSFSGYTF
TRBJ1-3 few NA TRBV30 TGTGCCTGGCAGGGGATTACCTCTGGAAACACCATATATTTT CAWQGITSGNTIYF
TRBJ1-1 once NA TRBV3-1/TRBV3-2 TGTGCCAGCAGCCCCCCCGCCAGGGTGAACACTGAAGCTTTCTTT CASSPPARVNTEAFF
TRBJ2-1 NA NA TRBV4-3 TGCGCCAGCAGCCAAGATCGGCAGGGCCCCGGCTCCTACAATGAGCAGTTCTTC CASSQDRQGPGSYNEQFF
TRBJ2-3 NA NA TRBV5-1 TGCGCCAGCAGCTTGGGCAGGGGCCAAACCACAGATACGCAGTATTTT CASSLGRGQTTDTQYF